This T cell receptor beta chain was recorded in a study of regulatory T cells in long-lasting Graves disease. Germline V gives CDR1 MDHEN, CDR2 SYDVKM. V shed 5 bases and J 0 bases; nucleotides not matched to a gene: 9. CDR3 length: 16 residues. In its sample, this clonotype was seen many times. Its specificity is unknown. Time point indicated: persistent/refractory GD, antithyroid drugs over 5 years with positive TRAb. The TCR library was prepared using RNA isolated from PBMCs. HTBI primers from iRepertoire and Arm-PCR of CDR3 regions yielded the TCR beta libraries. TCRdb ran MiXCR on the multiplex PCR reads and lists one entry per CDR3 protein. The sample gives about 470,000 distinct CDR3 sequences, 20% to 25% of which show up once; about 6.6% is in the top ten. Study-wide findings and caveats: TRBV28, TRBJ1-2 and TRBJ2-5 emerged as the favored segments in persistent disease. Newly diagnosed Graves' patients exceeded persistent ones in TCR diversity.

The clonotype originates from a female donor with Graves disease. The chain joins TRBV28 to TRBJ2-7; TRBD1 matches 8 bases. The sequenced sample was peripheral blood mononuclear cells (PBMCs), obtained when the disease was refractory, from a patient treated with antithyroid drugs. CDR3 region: CASSVSWTGFSYEQYF. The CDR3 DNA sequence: TGTGCCAGCAGTGTATCCTGGACAGGGTTCTCCTACGAGCAGTACTTC.